A single sample gave rise to the 29 T cell receptor beta chains below, sequenced in a study of shared clonotypes between healthy human individuals. Clones were sequenced by immunoSEQ multiplex PCR, and TCRdb holds only the in-frame ones, with some missing. Among fewer than 1.8 million clones, approximately 98.5% were seen once, and the ten largest hold about 0.4%. The specimen was naive CD4+ T cells sorted from blood. Subset noted: CD45RA+ positively selected. The receptors come from a man aged 30 to 45 in good health.

The J gene is TRBJ2-1, the V gene TRBV27, with TRBD1 matching 10 bases. V shed 6 bases, J shed 7 bases, and the junction held 3 bases outside the gene matches. Germline-derived CDR1 and CDR2 are MNHEY and SMNVEV (reference sequence). CDR3 length: 13 amino acids. The chain's CDR3 is CASRGQGMNEQFF. Here the CDR3 DNA reads TGTGCCAGCAGGGGACAGGGGATGAATGAGCAGTTCTTC.

This clone was observed once. The J gene is TRBJ2-3, the V gene TRBV29-1; 8 bases match TRBD2. The CDR3 is 17 residues long. CDR1 is SQVTM, CDR2 ANQGSEA, per germline. Trimming cost V 5 bases and J 2 bases; bases outside gene matches: 15. CDR3 amino acids: CSVTFRASGSLTDTQYF. CDR3 DNA sequence: TGCAGCGTTACCTTCCGGGCTAGCGGGTCCCTCACAGATACGCAGTATTTT.

The chain recombines TRBV5-4 with TRBJ2-1; possibly TRBD1 for D (5 bases). The CDR3 consists of 15 residues. Trimming took off 0 bases at V and 8 bases at J, with 15 bases between the two ends. CDR1 SGHNT and CDR2 YYREEE come from the germline V gene (reference sequence). The CDR3 loop is CASSLVGVPDDEQFF. Written as DNA, the CDR3 is TGTGCCAGCAGCTTGGTAGGGGTTCCGGACGATGAGCAGTTCTTC. The full variable domain, with the rest looked up from reference TRBV5-4 and TRBJ2-1, is ETGVTQSPTHLIKTRGQQVTLRCSSQSGHNTVSWYQQALGQGPQFIFQYYREEENGRGNFPPRFSGLQFPNYSSELNVNALELDDSALYLCASSLVGVPDDEQFFGPGTRLTVL.

The rearrangement joins TRBV27 to TRBJ2-5; D is undetermined. Germline lookup yields CDR1 MNHEY and CDR2 SMNVEV (reference sequence). V lost 5 bases to trimming and J lost 7 bases, with 11 bases between them. This CDR3 spans 12 amino acids. The CDR3 reads CASSGRVGTQYF. In nucleotides, the CDR3 is TGTGCCAGCAGTGGGCGAGTGGGGACCCAGTACTTC.

The gene calls are TRBV29-1 and TRBJ2-1; D gene unclear. Germline V CDR1 and CDR2: SQVTM, ANQGSEA. The V end was cut by 4 bases, the J end by 8 bases, with 12 bases between. The CDR3 is 12 residues long. The DNA for the CDR3 is TGCAGCGTTGGAGCCCCCCGGGATGAGCAGTTCTTC. Amino acid sequence: CSVGAPRDEQFF.

The chain employs TRBV18 and TRBJ1-1; weak D call: TRBD1 (6 bases). Trimming left V 6 bases short and J 1 base short, with 9 bases between. In germline, CDR1 is KGHSH, CDR2 LQKENI. The CDR3 spans 13 residues. The CDR3 sequence is CASSGTPNTEAFF. The CDR3, as DNA: TGTGCCAGCTCGGGGACACCGAACACTGAAGCTTTCTTT. Based on the CDR3 plus reference TRBV18 and TRBJ1-1, the full variable domain is NAGVMQNPRHLVRRRGQEARLRCSPMKGHSHVYWYRQLPEEGLKFMVYLQKENIIDESGMPKERFSAEFPKEGPSILRIQQVVRGDSAAYFCASSGTPNTEAFFGQGTRLTVV.

CDR3 nucleotide sequence: TGCAGCGTTGATGCTGGGTACACCGGGGAGCTGTTTTTT. Protein sequence: CSVDAGYTGELFF. The chain couples TRBV29-1 to TRBJ2-2; D not resolved. The CDR3 covers 13 residues. The ends were cut back, 3 bases at V and 3 bases at J, with 8 bases in the middle. From germline, CDR1 is SQVTM and CDR2 ANQGSEA.

Comment on this clone: The same CDR3 arises from other DNA sequences in this sample as well. The J gene is TRBJ2-1, the V gene TRBV5-1, with TRBD2 identical over 7 bases. V lost 4 bases, J lost 2 bases, and 6 bases stayed unmatched. Germline loops: CDR1 SGHRS, CDR2 YFSETQ. This CDR3 has 15 residues. CDR3 nucleotide sequence: TGCGCCAGCAGCATATCTAGCGGAACCTACAATGAGCAGTTCTTC. Encoded protein: CASSISSGTYNEQFF.

The genes are TRBV7-2 and TRBJ2-2, with 9 bases that match TRBD2. Germline V gene sequence: CDR1 SGHTA, CDR2 FQGNSA. V gave up 3 bases and J gave up 6 bases; unmatched junction bases: 5. This CDR3 contains 15 residues. The CDR3 loop is CASSFGGRASGELFF. In nucleotides, the CDR3 is TGTGCCAGCAGCTTCGGCGGGAGGGCCTCCGGGGAGCTGTTTTTT.

The chain recombines TRBV2 with TRBJ1-2; no firm D call. The CDR3 consists of 13 residues. The V and J ends lost 4 bases and 2 bases respectively, with 8 bases between them. Germline V CDR1 and CDR2: SNHLY, FYNNEI. CDR3 nucleotides: TGTGCCAGCAGTGCGTTGCAGAACTATGGCTACACCTTC. Translating it yields CASSALQNYGYTF.

Remarks on this clone: The same CDR3 is also encoded by other DNA sequences in this sample. This chain joins TRBV5-1 and TRBJ2-7; D gene uncertain. Germline V gene lookup returns CDR1 SGHRS and CDR2 YFSETQ. CDR3 length: 14 residues. Trimming pared 0 bases from V and 2 bases from J, leaving 9 bases between. The CDR3 region is CASSLDVPTYEQYF. DNA of the CDR3: TGCGCCAGCAGCTTGGATGTTCCTACCTACGAGCAGTACTTC. Supplemented by reference TRBV5-1 and TRBJ2-7, the full variable domain reads KAGVTQTPRYLIKTRGQQVTLSCSPISGHRSVSWYQQTPGQGLQFLFEYFSETQRNKGNFPGRFSGRQFSNSRSEMNVSTLELGDSALYLCASSLDVPTYEQYFGPGTRLTVT.

The chain carries TRBV29-1 and TRBJ2-1; TRBD2 agrees at 8 bases. The CDR3 has 15 amino acids. Germline V gene sequence: CDR1 SQVTM, CDR2 ANQGSEA. J lost 5 bases, V lost 7 bases, and 13 bases had no gene match. CDR3 sequence reads: CSGTSGSGTDNEQFF. Here the CDR3 DNA reads TGCAGCGGTACGTCGGGTAGCGGGACGGACAATGAGCAGTTCTTC.

The chain uses TRBV7-2 and TRBJ2-1; tentatively, D is TRBD2 (5 bases). The CDR3 consists of 14 residues. Germline V lookup: CDR1 SGHTA, CDR2 FQGNSA. The V gene lost 5 bases and the J gene lost 4 bases, with 12 bases spanning the gap. This CDR3 is CASSPGVAYNEQFF. The CDR3 DNA reads TGTGCCAGCAGCCCCGGGGTGGCTTACAATGAGCAGTTCTTC.

Worth noting for this clone: The sample has other DNA sequences that encode this CDR3 too. The J gene is TRBJ2-5, the V gene TRBV18, with D hard to call. Between the trimmed V and J ends, which lost 0 bases and 4 bases, there was a span of 9 bases. The CDR3 covers 14 residues. CDR1 and CDR2 (germline): KGHSH, LQKENI. This CDR3 reads CASSPPSLGETQYF. The CDR3 bases are TGTGCCAGCTCACCACCCAGCTTGGGAGAGACCCAGTACTTC. The complete variable domain, with remaining parts taken from reference TRBV18 and TRBJ2-5, reads NAGVMQNPRHLVRRRGQEARLRCSPMKGHSHVYWYRQLPEEGLKFMVYLQKENIIDESGMPKERFSAEFPKEGPSILRIQQVVRGDSAAYFCASSPPSLGETQYFGPGTRLLVL.

The chain has TRBV4-1 and TRBJ2-7; 7 nucleotides line up with TRBD1. V trimming: 4 bases; J trimming: 2 bases; junction bases outside the gene matches: 14. Germline V gene lookup returns CDR1 MGHRA and CDR2 YSYEKL. The CDR3 is made up of 17 amino acids. This chain's CDR3 is CASSRPAGQEGPYEQYF. For the CDR3, the DNA is TGCGCCAGCAGCCGCCCCGCCGGACAGGAAGGTCCCTACGAGCAGTACTTC.

The gene calls are TRBV7-6 and TRBJ2-5; 8 positions match TRBD2. Germline V gene sequence: CDR1 SGHVS, CDR2 FNYEAQ. V trimming: 3 bases; J trimming: 4 bases; junction bases outside the gene matches: 7. This CDR3 contains 15 residues. CDR3 bases: TGTGCCAGCAGCTTGAGCGGGGGATACCCAGAGACCCAGTACTTC. Encoded protein: CASSLSGGYPETQYF.

This clone was seen only once. The chain is built from TRBV18 and TRBJ2-7, with 7 bases identical to TRBD2. V lost 1 base to trimming and J lost 2 bases; unmatched junction nucleotides: 2. This CDR3 is built from 14 residues. CDR1 is KGHSH, CDR2 LQKENI, per germline. In DNA, the CDR3 is TGTGCCAGCTCACCACAACGGGAGGCCTACGAGCAGTACTTC. Its protein is CASSPQREAYEQYF.

The genes are TRBV4-2 and TRBJ2-2, with D maybe TRBD2 (5 bases). The CDR3 loop spans 16 amino acids. From germline, CDR1 is LGHNA and CDR2 YNFKEQ. The V end lost 4 bases, the J end lost 1 base, and 13 bases lay between the germline ends. The CDR3 DNA reads as TGTGCCAGCAGCCCAAATCCACTAGAGAACACCGGGGAGCTGTTTTTT. Its protein product is CASSPNPLENTGELFF.

This clone appeared once. The CDR3 region is CASSFDNYNEQFF. DNA for the CDR3: TGTGCCAGCAGCTTCGACAACTACAATGAGCAGTTCTTC. This chain connects TRBV11-2 to TRBJ2-1; no reliable D call. The ends were cut back, 3 bases at V and 3 bases at J, with 6 bases in the middle. The CDR3 sequence is 13 residues long. Germline V gene data show CDR1 as SGHAT and CDR2 as FQNNGV. Supplemented by reference TRBV11-2 and TRBJ2-1, the full variable domain reads EAGVAQSPRYKIIEKRQSVAFWCNPISGHATLYWYQQILGQGPKLLIQFQNNGVVDDSQLPKDRFSAERLKGVDSTLKIQPAKLEDSAVYLCASSFDNYNEQFFGPGTRLTVL.

The rearrangement joins TRBV12-5 to TRBJ2-1, with 9 bases matching TRBD2. The CDR3 loop spans 16 amino acids. With V trimmed by 4 bases and J by 4 bases, 8 bases remained unmatched. CDR1 is LGHNT, CDR2 FRNRAP, per germline. CDR3 residues: CASGSGLTSGYNEQFF. CDR3 in DNA: TGTGCTAGTGGTTCCGGACTGACTAGCGGTTACAATGAGCAGTTCTTC. Supplemented by reference TRBV12-5 and TRBJ2-1, the full variable domain reads DARVTQTPRHKVTEMGQEVTMRCQPILGHNTVFWYRQTMMQGLELLAYFRNRAPLDDSGMPKDRFSAEMPDATLATLKIQPSEPRDSAVYFCASGSGLTSGYNEQFFGPGTRLTVL.

The chain is built from TRBV11-2 and TRBJ1-1, with 7 bases that match TRBD1. CDR3 length: 17 residues. Germline V gives CDR1 SGHAT, CDR2 FQNNGV. The J segment lost 4 bases and the V segment lost 5 bases, leaving 16 bases of the junction unmatched. The CDR3 coding sequence is TGTGCCAGCAGCCCCACCGGCAGGGGGAAGGTCGGCACTGAAGCTTTCTTT. Protein sequence: CASSPTGRGKVGTEAFF.

The chain uses TRBV29-1 and TRBJ2-1; 8 bases are shared with TRBD2. From germline, CDR1 is SQVTM and CDR2 ANQGSEA. Trimming removed 2 bases from V and 16 bases from J; junction bases left unmatched: 10. This CDR3 comprises 12 residues. The chain's CDR3 is CSVEPTGTSFFF. CDR3 sequence (DNA): TGCAGCGTTGAACCAACCGGGACTAGTTTCTTCTTC.

The rearrangement links TRBV30 to TRBJ1-4; tentatively, D is TRBD1 (6 bases). The CDR3 sequence is 14 residues long. V was trimmed by 0 bases and J by 8 bases, leaving 13 bases between them. From germline, CDR1 is GTSNPN and CDR2 SVGIG (reference sequence). The DNA of the CDR3 is TGTGCCTGGAGTGTAAGAGGGGGTGAGGAAAAACTGTTTTTT. This encodes CAWSVRGGEEKLFF.

The CDR3 DNA reads TGTGCCAGCTCACCAATTGAGGGGGCCTTGGGCTCTAAGCAGTACTTC. Translation: CASSPIEGALGSKQYF. The rearrangement joins TRBV18 to TRBJ2-7; 7 positions match TRBD1. CDR1 and CDR2 (germline): KGHSH, LQKENI. The CDR3 runs to 16 residues. Trimming at V came to 2 bases and at J to 8 bases, leaving 15 bases not matched to a gene. Together with reference TRBV18 and TRBJ2-7, the CDR3 gives the full variable domain: NAGVMQNPRHLVRRRGQEARLRCSPMKGHSHVYWYRQLPEEGLKFMVYLQKENIIDESGMPKERFSAEFPKEGPSILRIQQVVRGDSAAYFCASSPIEGALGSKQYFGPGTRLTVT.

The chain employs TRBV5-4 and TRBJ2-7; 9 bases fit TRBD1. V lost 0 bases, J lost 2 bases, and 3 bases stayed unmatched. From germline, CDR1 is SGHNT and CDR2 YYREEE (reference sequence). CDR3 length equals 15 residues. The CDR3: CASSLVRDRAYEQYF. The DNA for the CDR3 is TGTGCCAGCAGCTTGGTCCGGGACAGGGCCTACGAGCAGTACTTC.

The V gene is TRBV5-1, the J gene TRBJ2-7; TRBD2 matches at 9 bases. The CDR3 consists of 16 residues. V was clipped by 5 bases and J by 4 bases; unmatched bases: 13. Looked up from germline, CDR1 is SGHRS and CDR2 is YFSETQ. The CDR3 sequence: CASSRTSAPPSYEQYF. DNA of the CDR3: TGCGCCAGCAGTCGGACTAGCGCCCCCCCCTCTTACGAGCAGTACTTC.

The chain is built from TRBV2 and TRBJ2-2; D is perhaps TRBD2 (5 bases). The germline gives CDR1 SNHLY, CDR2 FYNNEI. CDR3 length equals 12 residues. The V end lost 6 bases, the J end lost 5 bases, and 7 bases lay between the germline ends. CDR3 protein: CASRSGTGELFF. The CDR3 nucleotides read TGTGCCAGCAGGTCGGGGACCGGGGAGCTGTTTTTT. Filled out from reference TRBV2 and TRBJ2-2, the complete variable domain reads EPEVTQTPSHQVTQMGQEVILRCVPISNHLYFYWYRQILGQKVEFLVSFYNNEISEKSEIFDDQFSVERPDGSNFTLKIRSTKLEDSAMYFCASRSGTGELFFGEGSRLTVL.

The V call is TRBV6-1, the J call TRBJ2-7; the match to TRBD2 covers 16 bases. Germline assignment: CDR1 MNHNS and CDR2 SASEGT. The CDR3 runs 18 residues. The J segment lost 3 bases and the V segment lost 4 bases, leaving 9 bases of the junction unmatched. CDR3 sequence (DNA): TGTGCCAGCAGTGTAACAGGGGGACTAGCGGGAGGGAGCTACGAGCAGTACTTC. It is translated as CASSVTGGLAGGSYEQYF.

CDR3 protein: CASSSGGGMSSYEQYF. CDR3 DNA sequence: TGTGCCAGCAGCAGCGGCGGCGGGATGAGCTCCTACGAGCAGTACTTC. This chain connects TRBV5-4 to TRBJ2-7, with D perhaps matching TRBD2 (6 bases). This CDR3 is built from 16 residues. V was cut by 4 bases and J by 0 bases, with 17 bases left in between. CDR1 is SGHNT, CDR2 YYREEE, per germline (reference sequence).